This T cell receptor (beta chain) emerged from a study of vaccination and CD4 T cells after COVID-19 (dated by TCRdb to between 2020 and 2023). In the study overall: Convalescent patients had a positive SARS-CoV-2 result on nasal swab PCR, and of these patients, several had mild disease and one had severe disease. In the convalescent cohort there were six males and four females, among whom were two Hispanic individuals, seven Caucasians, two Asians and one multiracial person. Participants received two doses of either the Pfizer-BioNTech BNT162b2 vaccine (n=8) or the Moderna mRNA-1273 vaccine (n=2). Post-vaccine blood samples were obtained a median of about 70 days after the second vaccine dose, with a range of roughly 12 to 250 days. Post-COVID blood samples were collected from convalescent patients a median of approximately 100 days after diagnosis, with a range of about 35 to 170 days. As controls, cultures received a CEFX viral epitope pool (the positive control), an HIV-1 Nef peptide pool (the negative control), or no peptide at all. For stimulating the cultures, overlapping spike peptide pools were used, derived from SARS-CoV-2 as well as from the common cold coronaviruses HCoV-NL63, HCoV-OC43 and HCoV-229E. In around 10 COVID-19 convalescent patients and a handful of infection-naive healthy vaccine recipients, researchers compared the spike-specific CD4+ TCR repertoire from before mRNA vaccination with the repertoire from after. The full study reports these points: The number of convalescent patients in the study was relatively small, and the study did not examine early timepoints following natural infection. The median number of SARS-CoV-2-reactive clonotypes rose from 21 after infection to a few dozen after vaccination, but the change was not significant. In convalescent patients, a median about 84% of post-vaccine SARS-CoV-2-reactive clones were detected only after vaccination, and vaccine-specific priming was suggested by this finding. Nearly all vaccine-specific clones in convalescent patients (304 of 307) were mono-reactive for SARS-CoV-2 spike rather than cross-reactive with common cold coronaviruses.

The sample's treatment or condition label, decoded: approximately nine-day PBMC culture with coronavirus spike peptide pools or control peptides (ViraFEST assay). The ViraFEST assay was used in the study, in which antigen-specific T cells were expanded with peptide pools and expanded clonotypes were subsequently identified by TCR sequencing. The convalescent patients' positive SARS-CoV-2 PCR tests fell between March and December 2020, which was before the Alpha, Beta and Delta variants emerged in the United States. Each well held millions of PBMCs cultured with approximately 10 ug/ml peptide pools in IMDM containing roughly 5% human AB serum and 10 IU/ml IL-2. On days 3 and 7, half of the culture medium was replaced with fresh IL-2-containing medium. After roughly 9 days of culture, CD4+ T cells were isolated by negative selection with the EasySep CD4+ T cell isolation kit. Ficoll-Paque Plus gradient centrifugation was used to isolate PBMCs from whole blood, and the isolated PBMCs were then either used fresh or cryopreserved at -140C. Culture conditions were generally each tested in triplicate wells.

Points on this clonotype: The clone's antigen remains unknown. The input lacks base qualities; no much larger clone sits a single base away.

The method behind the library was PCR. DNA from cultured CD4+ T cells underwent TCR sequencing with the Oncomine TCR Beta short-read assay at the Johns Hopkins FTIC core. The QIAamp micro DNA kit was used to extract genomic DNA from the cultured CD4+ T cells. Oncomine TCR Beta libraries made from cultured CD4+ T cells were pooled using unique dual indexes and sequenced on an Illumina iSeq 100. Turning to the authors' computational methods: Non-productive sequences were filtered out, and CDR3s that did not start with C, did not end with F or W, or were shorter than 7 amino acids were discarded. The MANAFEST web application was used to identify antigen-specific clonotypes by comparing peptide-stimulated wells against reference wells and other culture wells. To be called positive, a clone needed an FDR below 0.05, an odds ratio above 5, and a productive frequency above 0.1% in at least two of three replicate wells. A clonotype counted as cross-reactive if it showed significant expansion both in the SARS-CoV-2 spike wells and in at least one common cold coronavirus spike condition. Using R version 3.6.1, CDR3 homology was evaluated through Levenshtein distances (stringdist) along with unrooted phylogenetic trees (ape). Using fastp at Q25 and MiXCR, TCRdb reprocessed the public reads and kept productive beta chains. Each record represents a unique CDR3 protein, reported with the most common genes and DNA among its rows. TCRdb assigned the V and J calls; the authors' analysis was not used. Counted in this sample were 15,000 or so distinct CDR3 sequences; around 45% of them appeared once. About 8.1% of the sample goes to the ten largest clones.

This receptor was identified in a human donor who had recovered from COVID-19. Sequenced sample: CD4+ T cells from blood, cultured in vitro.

The CDR3 corresponds to CASSLGTSSYGYTF. The DNA sequence reads TGCGCCAGCAGCTTAGGGACGTCCTCCTATGGCTACACCTTC. The chain links TRBV5-1 with TRBJ1-2, with a tentative D gene TRBD1 over 5 matching bases. The CDR3 contains 14 residues, cysteine and phenylalanine counted. Only CDR3 DNA is held: 42 bases, read in frame from base 1. In the germline V gene, CDR1 corresponds to SGHRS and CDR2 to YFSETQ. V loses 2 bases of germline sequence and J loses 4 bases, and the interval between the two ends is 12 bases.